This is a list of T cell receptor beta chains from one sample in a study of spatial heterogeneity in lung cancer. A single record per CDR3 protein comes from TCRdb applying MiXCR to the 5' RACE reads. The data hold over 6,500 distinct CDR3 sequences, with around 12% observed a single time. The material sequenced was lung tumor tissue, taken at surgery. The receptors were gathered from a male donor with early-stage non-small cell lung cancer. Each CDR3 is given with its conserved first and last residue. D genes are given only for firm matches. A row's size may be missing; if present it is once, few, many or a size class.

CDR3 | DNA | size | J | V | D
CSARTGDSPLHF | TGCAGTGCTAGAACAGGGGATTCACCCCTCCACTTT | many | TRBJ1-6 | TRBV20-1 | TRBD1
CASSQIGSRGPSRVYNEQFF | TGTGCCAGCAGTCAGATAGGTTCCAGGGGGCCTTCTCGCGTCTACAATGAGCAGTTCTTC | many | TRBJ2-1 | TRBV6-9 | TRBD1
CASYPYRTGGYEQYF | TGTGCCAGCTACCCCTACCGGACAGGGGGCTACGAGCAGTACTTC | many | TRBJ2-7 | TRBV7-8 | TRBD1
CASSPGPNYEQYF | TGTGCCAGCAGCCCTGGGCCAAACTACGAGCAGTACTTC | large | TRBJ2-7 | TRBV7-6 | NA
CASSWGINQPQHF | TGTGCCAGCAGTTGGGGAATTAATCAGCCCCAGCATTTT | many | TRBJ1-5 | TRBV12-3/TRBV12-4 | NA
CATELDGSYEQYF | TGTGCCACTGAATTGGACGGCTCCTACGAGCAGTACTTC | many | TRBJ2-7 | TRBV2 | NA
CSASPTSGYTDTQYF | TGCAGTGCTAGCCCGACTAGCGGATACACAGATACGCAGTATTTT | many | TRBJ2-3 | TRBV20-1 | TRBD2
CASRELPSTDTQYF | TGCGCCAGCAGGGAGCTTCCGAGCACAGATACGCAGTATTTT | medium-sized | TRBJ2-3 | TRBV5-1 | NA
CASSLTGYTEAFF | TGTGCCAGCAGTCTTACAGGGTACACTGAAGCTTTCTTT | medium-sized | TRBJ1-1 | TRBV11-3 | NA
CSVAQGSSGNTIYF | TGCAGCGTTGCTCAGGGTAGCTCTGGAAACACCATATATTTT | medium-sized | TRBJ1-3 | TRBV29-1 | NA
CASSVEDQPQHF | TGTGCCAGCAGTGTGGAGGATCAGCCCCAGCATTTT | medium-sized | TRBJ1-5 | TRBV28 | NA
CAISFPTSGESSYNEQFF | TGTGCCATCAGTTTCCCGACTAGCGGGGAAAGCTCCTACAATGAGCAGTTCTTC | many | TRBJ2-1 | TRBV10-3 | TRBD2
CASSQDAGGKAFF | TGCGCCAGCAGCCAAGACGCAGGCGGCAAAGCTTTCTTT | NA | TRBJ1-1 | TRBV4-3 | NA
CSARDPTRGRVDTQYF | TGCAGTGCTAGAGACCCCACCCGCGGACGGGTAGATACGCAGTATTTT | many | TRBJ2-3 | TRBV20-1 | NA
CASSFAQGAPYEQYF | TGTGCCAGCAGCTTCGCGCAGGGGGCACCCTACGAGCAGTACTTC | NA | TRBJ2-7 | TRBV7-6 | TRBD1
CSARGDSNTEAFF | TGCAGTGCTAGGGGCGACAGTAACACTGAAGCTTTCTTT | medium-sized | TRBJ1-1 | TRBV20-1 | NA
CASSWASEQYF | TGTGCCAGCAGCTGGGCGTCCGAGCAGTACTTC | medium-sized | TRBJ2-7 | TRBV5-6 | NA
CASSGFWDRETQYF | TGTGCCAGCAGCGGATTCTGGGACAGAGAGACCCAGTACTTC | NA | TRBJ2-5 | TRBV28 | TRBD1
CATGLAGVTDTQYF | TGTGCCACCGGACTAGCGGGAGTGACAGATACGCAGTATTTT | many | TRBJ2-3 | TRBV24-1 | TRBD2
CASSLEAGVETQYF | TGTGCCAGCAGCTTAGAGGCGGGAGTTGAGACCCAGTACTTC | many | TRBJ2-5 | TRBV11-2 | TRBD2
CSVSDEQFF | TGCAGCGTTTCCGATGAGCAGTTCTTC | few | TRBJ2-1 | TRBV29-1 | NA
CSASPGAIYGYTF | TGCAGTGCCAGCCCCGGGGCCATCTATGGCTACACCTTC | few | TRBJ1-2 | TRBV20-1 | NA
CAWRALDRENTEAFF | TGTGCCTGGAGGGCCCTGGACAGGGAGAACACTGAAGCTTTCTTT | many | TRBJ1-1 | TRBV30 | TRBD1
CASSPGLAGAVDTQYF | TGTGCCAGCAGCCCGGGACTAGCGGGAGCGGTGGATACGCAGTATTTT | many | TRBJ2-3 | TRBV7-7 | TRBD2
CASSLRPNGQGDGYTF | TGTGCCAGCTCACTACGACCGAATGGACAGGGCGATGGCTACACCTTC | NA | TRBJ1-2 | TRBV18 | TRBD1
CAWSGTMLNEQFF | TGTGCCTGGAGTGGCACAATGCTTAATGAGCAGTTCTTC | many | TRBJ2-1 | TRBV30 | NA
CASSQDRTAQNIQYF | TGCGCCAGCAGCCAAGATAGGACAGCCCAAAACATTCAGTACTTC | few | TRBJ2-4 | TRBV4-1 | NA
CASSSRTGGVNKQYF | TGTGCCAGCAGCTCCCGGACAGGGGGCGTTAATAAGCAGTACTTC | many | TRBJ2-7 | TRBV7-2 | TRBD1
CASTPYTEAFF | TGTGCCAGCACCCCCTACACTGAAGCTTTCTTT | many | TRBJ1-1 | TRBV7-9 | NA
CASSLRQLTDTQYF | TGTGCCAGCAGTTTGAGGCAGTTGACAGATACGCAGTATTTT | many | TRBJ2-3 | TRBV12-3/TRBV12-4 | NA
CASSQGVAYEQYF | TGCGCCAGCAGCCAAGGAGTAGCGTACGAGCAGTACTTC | few | TRBJ2-7 | TRBV4-3 | NA
CSVDSMGGGEQYF | TGCAGCGTTGATTCCATGGGCGGGGGCGAGCAGTACTTC | many | TRBJ2-7 | TRBV29-1 | TRBD2
CASSGGLAKAEQFF | TGTGCCAGCAGCGGAGGACTAGCAAAAGCTGAGCAGTTCTTC | many | TRBJ2-1 | TRBV5-4 | TRBD2
CASRVHREPQHF | TGTGCCAGCAGAGTTCATCGGGAGCCCCAGCATTTT | medium-sized | TRBJ1-5 | TRBV2 | NA
CASSTQDRVLNVLTF | TGTGCCAGCAGCACACAGGACAGGGTCCTCAACGTCCTGACTTTC | many | TRBJ2-6 | TRBV7-2 | TRBD1
CSAGRPGQGDSPLHF | TGCAGTGCTGGAAGACCGGGACAGGGTGATTCACCCCTCCACTTT | medium-sized | TRBJ1-6 | TRBV20-1 | TRBD1
CAISESGNQPQHF | TGTGCCATCAGTGAGTCAGGGAATCAGCCCCAGCATTTT | many | TRBJ1-5 | TRBV10-3 | NA
CASSLEAETQYF | TGTGCCAGCAGCTTAGAAGCAGAGACCCAGTACTTC | many | TRBJ2-5 | TRBV7-2 | NA
CASSFSAARAQGETQYF | TGTGCCAGCAGTTTCTCGGCCGCCAGGGCCCAGGGGGAGACCCAGTACTTC | many | TRBJ2-5 | TRBV27 | NA
CASSEIFMASNQPQHF | TGTGCCAGCAGTGAAATCTTTATGGCAAGCAATCAGCCCCAGCATTTT | many | TRBJ1-5 | TRBV6-1 | NA
CASSPTPGQRGDGYTF | TGTGCCAGTAGCCCGACTCCGGGACAGAGGGGGGATGGCTACACCTTC | many | TRBJ1-2 | TRBV19 | TRBD1
CASTNDRSYNEQFF | TGTGCCAGCACGAACGACAGATCCTACAATGAGCAGTTCTTC | medium-sized | TRBJ2-1 | TRBV16 | NA
CASSLDRGTNEKLFF | TGTGCCAGCAGCTTAGACCGCGGGACTAATGAAAAACTGTTTTTT | medium-sized | TRBJ1-4 | TRBV11-2 | NA
CASMGGLYSNQPQHF | TGTGCCAGTATGGGGGGACTTTATAGCAATCAGCCCCAGCATTTT | once | TRBJ1-5 | TRBV19 | NA
CASSSLAGGPLRTGELFF | TGTGCCAGCAGTTCACTAGCGGGAGGGCCATTGAGAACCGGGGAGCTGTTTTTT | few | TRBJ2-2 | TRBV6-5 | TRBD2
CASSRATSYEQYF | TGTGCCAGCAGTCGGGCTACCTCCTACGAGCAGTACTTC | NA | TRBJ2-7 | TRBV6-1 | NA
CASSSQGARGYTF | TGTGCCAGCAGCTCCCAGGGTGCCCGTGGCTACACCTTC | many | TRBJ1-2 | TRBV7-3 | NA
CASSERDRGTWDYEQYF | TGTGCCAGCAGTGAACGCGACAGGGGCACATGGGACTACGAGCAGTACTTC | NA | TRBJ2-7 | TRBV25-1 | TRBD1
CATKIQGYQETQYF | TGTGCCACAAAAATCCAGGGGTACCAAGAGACCCAGTACTTC | NA | TRBJ2-5 | TRBV2 | NA
CAWRPASFNTEAFF | TGTGCCTGGAGACCCGCTAGTTTCAACACTGAAGCTTTCTTT | many | TRBJ1-1 | TRBV30 | NA
CSVGTGPREQYF | TGCAGCGTTGGGACAGGGCCTCGCGAGCAGTACTTC | once | TRBJ2-7 | TRBV29-1 | TRBD1
CASWAQGGNQPQHF | TGTGCCAGTTGGGCTCAGGGTGGCAATCAGCCCCAGCATTTT | many | TRBJ1-5 | TRBV19 | NA